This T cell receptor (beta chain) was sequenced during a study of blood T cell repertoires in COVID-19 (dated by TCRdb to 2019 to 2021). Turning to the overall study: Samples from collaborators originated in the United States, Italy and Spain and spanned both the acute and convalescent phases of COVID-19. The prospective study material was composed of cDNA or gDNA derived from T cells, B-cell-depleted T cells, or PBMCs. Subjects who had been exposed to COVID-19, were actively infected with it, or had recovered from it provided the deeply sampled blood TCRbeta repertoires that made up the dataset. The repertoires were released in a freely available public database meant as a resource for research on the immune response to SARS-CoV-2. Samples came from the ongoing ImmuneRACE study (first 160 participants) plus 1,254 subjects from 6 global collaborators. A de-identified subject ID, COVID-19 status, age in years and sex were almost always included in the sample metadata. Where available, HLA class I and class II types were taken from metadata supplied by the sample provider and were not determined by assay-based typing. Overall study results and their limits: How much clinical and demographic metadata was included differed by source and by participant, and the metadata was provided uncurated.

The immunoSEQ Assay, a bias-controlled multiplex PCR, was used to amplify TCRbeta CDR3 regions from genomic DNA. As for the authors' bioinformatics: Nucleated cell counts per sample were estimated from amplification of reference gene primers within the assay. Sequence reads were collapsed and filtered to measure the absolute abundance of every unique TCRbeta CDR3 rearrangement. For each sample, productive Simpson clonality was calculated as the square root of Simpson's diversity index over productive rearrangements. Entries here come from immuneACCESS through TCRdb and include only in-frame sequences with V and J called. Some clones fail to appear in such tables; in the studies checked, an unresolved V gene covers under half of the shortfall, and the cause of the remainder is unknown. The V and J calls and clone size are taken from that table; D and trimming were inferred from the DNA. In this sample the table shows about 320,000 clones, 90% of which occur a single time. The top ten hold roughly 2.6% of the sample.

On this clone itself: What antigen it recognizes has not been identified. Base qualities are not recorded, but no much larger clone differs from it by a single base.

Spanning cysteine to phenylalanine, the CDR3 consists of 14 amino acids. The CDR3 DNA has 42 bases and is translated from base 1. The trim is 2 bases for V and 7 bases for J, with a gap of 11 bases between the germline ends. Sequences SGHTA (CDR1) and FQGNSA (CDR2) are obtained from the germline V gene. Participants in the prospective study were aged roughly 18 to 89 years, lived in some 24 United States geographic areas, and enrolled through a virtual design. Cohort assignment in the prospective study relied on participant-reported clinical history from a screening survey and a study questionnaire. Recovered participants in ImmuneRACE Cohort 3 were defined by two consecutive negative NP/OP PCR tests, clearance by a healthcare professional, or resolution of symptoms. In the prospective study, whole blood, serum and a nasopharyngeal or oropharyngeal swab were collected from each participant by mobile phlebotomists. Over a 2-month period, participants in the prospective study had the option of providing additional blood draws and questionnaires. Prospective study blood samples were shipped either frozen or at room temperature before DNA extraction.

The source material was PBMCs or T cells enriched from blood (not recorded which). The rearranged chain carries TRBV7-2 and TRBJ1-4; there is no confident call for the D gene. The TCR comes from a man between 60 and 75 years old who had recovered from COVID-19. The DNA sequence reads TGTGCCAGCAGCTTACAGGCTGTTGGTGAAAAACTGTTTTTT. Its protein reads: CASSLQAVGEKLFF.